The clone carrying this T cell receptor (beta chain) was counted a few times. This sample is part of a study of blood T cell repertoires in COVID-19. Turning to the study itself: T cells, B-cell-depleted T cells, or PBMCs supplied cDNA or gDNA.

How the authors handled the data: For nucleated cells, counts were estimated from reference gene primer amplification. Profiled with immunoSEQ multiplex PCR; TCRdb holds only in-frame clones, not every one. The D gene and trimming were derived from the DNA, and the V and J assignments and clone size from that table. This sample yields under 350,000 clones, of which 70% to 90% are seen a single time; 7.2% belongs to the top ten. V lost 3 bases to trimming and J lost 2 bases, with 5 bases between them. Germline CDR1 and CDR2: WNHNN and SYGVQD (reference sequence). CDR3 size: 12 residues. The sample was peripheral blood. The V call is TRBV10-1, the J call TRBJ2-7; no clear D. The source of this sequence is a human donor in a cohort sampled during active COVID-19. This chain's CDR3 is CASSESAYEQYF. The CDR3 region has the DNA TGCGCCAGCAGTGAATCGGCCTACGAGCAGTACTTC.